Below are 13 T cell receptor beta chains sequenced from a single sample in a study of spatial heterogeneity in lung cancer. TCRdb processed the 5' RACE reads anew with MiXCR; each CDR3 protein has one entry. The table shows around 120,000 distinct CDR3 sequences, with 12% occurring only once. Regarding time point: blood at routine non-recurrence follow-up after resection. The study sequenced unsorted whole RNA from tumor, nontumor lung or frozen PBMC. Here the sequenced sample was PBMCs, taken at follow-up. All receptors derive from a male donor with early-stage non-small cell lung cancer.

This clonotype was counted many times. V and J are TRBV9 and TRBJ2-1, with TRBD2 matching 13 bases. Per germline, CDR1 SGDLS and CDR2 YYNGEE. This CDR3 comprises 16 residues. V dropped 3 bases and J dropped 6; count of bases not matched to a gene: 6. The CDR3 DNA reads TGTGCCAGCAGCGCTCCGGGACTAGCGGGGATCAATGAGCAGTTCTTC. Protein product: CASSAPGLAGINEQFF.

This clonotype was counted a few times. The chain links TRBV5-1 to TRBJ1-1; 7 positions match TRBD1. This CDR3 spans 14 amino acids. V trimming: 4 bases; J trimming: 7 bases; junction bases outside the gene matches: 10. Germline V gene lookup returns CDR1 SGHRS and CDR2 YFSETQ. The CDR3 DNA reads TGCGCCAGCAGCCCCTCCAGGGGGGACCTTGAAGCTTTCTTT. Translation gives CASSPSRGDLEAFF.

This clonotype appeared a few times. This chain links TRBV5-1 with TRBJ1-5; D is perhaps TRBD1 (5 bases). Germline CDR1 is SGHRS and CDR2 is YFSETQ. The ends were cut back, 5 bases at V and 4 bases at J, with 19 bases in the middle. The length of the CDR3 is 16 residues. CDR3 sequence: CASSQNRDGRNQPQHF. DNA of the CDR3: TGCGCCAGCAGTCAAAATAGGGACGGAAGAAATCAGCCCCAGCATTTT.

Many counts were recorded for this clonotype. The chain combines TRBV6-5 with TRBJ2-1; TRBD2 matches 8 bases. V trimming: 5 bases; J trimming: 5 bases; junction bases outside the gene matches: 8. Germline loops: CDR1 MNHEY, CDR2 SVGAGI. There are 15 residues in the CDR3. CDR3 protein: CASSMGLGFNNEQFF. The CDR3 DNA is TGTGCCAGCAGTATGGGACTAGGATTTAACAATGAGCAGTTCTTC.

J is TRBJ2-7 and V is TRBV28; perhaps TRBD1 as D (6 bases). The V end lost 4 bases, the J end lost 3 bases, and 19 bases lay between the germline ends. Germline values: CDR1 MDHEN, CDR2 SYDVKM. The CDR3 extends over 16 amino acids. The CDR3 region is CASSSGKRTGFYEQYF. In DNA, the CDR3 is TGTGCCAGCAGTTCCGGGAAACGAACAGGGTTCTACGAGCAGTACTTC.

This clonotype was recorded a few times. The CDR3 bases are TGCAGCGTTGAGGTTGGCCGGACTTACGAGCAGTACTTC. The encoded protein is CSVEVGRTYEQYF. V gene TRBV29-1 combines with J gene TRBJ2-7, with D possibly matching TRBD2 (5 bases). V lost 3 bases to trimming and J lost 4 bases, with 13 bases between them. CDR1 and CDR2 (germline): SQVTM, ANQGSEA. This CDR3 has 13 residues.

In this sample, this clonotype turned up a few times. The chain joins TRBV30 to TRBJ2-2, with 11 bases aligning to TRBD1. Per the germline V gene, CDR1 is GTSNPN and CDR2 is SVGIG (reference sequence). The CDR3 is 14 residues long. Trimming cost V 6 bases and J 7 bases; bases outside gene matches: 7. The CDR3 here is CACTGTGGIGELFF. The CDR3 DNA reads as TGTGCCTGCACAGGGACAGGGGGAATCGGGGAGCTGTTTTTT.

The V call is TRBV9, the J call TRBJ2-3; tentatively, D is TRBD1 (6 bases). The germline V and J ends were trimmed by 3 bases and 3 bases, with 17 bases remaining between them. CDR3 size: 16 residues. From germline, CDR1 is SGDLS and CDR2 YYNGEE. The CDR3 coding sequence is TGTGCCAGCAGCGCTACAGGGAGAGAAAGGACAGATACGCAGTATTTT. It translates to CASSATGRERTDTQYF.

This clonotype was picked up a small number of times. The chain combines TRBV2 with TRBJ1-4; 10 bases line up with TRBD1. The CDR3 covers 15 residues. Germline V gene data show CDR1 as SNHLY and CDR2 as FYNNEI. Losses at the gene ends were 6 bases for V and 8 bases for J; bases not matched to a gene: 9. The CDR3 reads CASRGDRGHYEKLFF. The CDR3 DNA follows: TGTGCCAGCAGGGGAGACAGGGGGCATTACGAAAAACTGTTTTTT. Combining the CDR3 with reference TRBV2 and TRBJ1-4 gives the whole variable domain EPEVTQTPSHQVTQMGQEVILRCVPISNHLYFYWYRQILGQKVEFLVSFYNNEISEKSEIFDDQFSVERPDGSNFTLKIRSTKLEDSAMYFCASRGDRGHYEKLFFGSGTQLSVL.

The DNA for the CDR3 is TGTGCCAGCAGCAGTAGCGGGGGGCCACACTACGAGCAGTACTTC. It specifies CASSSSGGPHYEQYF. This sequence joins TRBV28 and TRBJ2-7; 10 bases are shared with TRBD2. J was trimmed by 3 bases and V by 6 bases; bases with no gene match: 8. Germline loops: CDR1 MDHEN, CDR2 SYDVKM. The CDR3 extends over 15 amino acids. The full variable domain, with the rest looked up from reference TRBV28 and TRBJ2-7, is DVKVTQSSRYLVKRTGEKVFLECVQDMDHENMFWYRQDPGLGLRLIYFSYDVKMKEKGDIPEGYSVSREKKERFSLILESASTNQTSMYLCASSSSGGPHYEQYFGPGTRLTVT.

This clonotype is termed medium-sized. CDR3 sequence reads: CASSQVAFRDNYEQYF. The CDR3 coding sequence is TGCGCCAGCAGCCAAGTTGCATTCCGGGACAACTACGAGCAGTACTTC. This sequence joins TRBV4-3 and TRBJ2-7, with D perhaps TRBD1 (6 bases). From germline, CDR1 is LGHNA and CDR2 YSLEER. This CDR3 region has 16 residues. The V end was cut by 1 base, the J end by 3 bases, with 16 bases between.

This clonotype was observed a handful of times. This chain links TRBV28 with TRBJ2-1; a possible D gene is TRBD1 (5 bases). Per the germline V gene, CDR1 is MDHEN and CDR2 is SYDVKM. This CDR3 is built from 12 residues. Trimming left V 1 base short and J 10 bases short, with 8 bases between. CDR3 sequence: CASSLSRTEQFF. In nucleotides, the CDR3 is TGTGCCAGCAGTTTATCTAGGACAGAGCAGTTCTTC.

This clonotype was picked up a small number of times. This sequence joins TRBV12-3 or TRBV12-4 and TRBJ2-7, with TRBD1 matching 7 bases. With V trimmed by 5 bases and J by 3 bases, 4 bases remained unmatched. The CDR3 contains 13 residues. The CDR3 is CASSLRDSYEQYF. The CDR3 DNA reads as TGTGCCAGCAGTCTCCGGGACAGCTACGAGCAGTACTTC.